This T cell receptor (beta chain) was identified during a study of low-dose radiotherapy and immunotherapy resistance in tumors. The CDR3 is 13 amino acids. Deletions cut 5 bases from V and 7 bases from J, with 15 bases between. Germline V gene lookup returns CDR1 SGHTA and CDR2 FQGTGA. This clonotype was counted ten times or more. Stated time point: before trial treatment. Gene-specific TRAV and TRBV primers were used for first-strand cDNA, covering alpha and beta chains. With a constant-region primer and a V-primer adapter, TCRs were subjected to roughly 18 PCR cycles of amplification. TCRdb independently ran MiXCR on the reads; one entry per CDR3 protein. The table records 60,000 or so distinct CDR3 sequences, about a quarter of them present only once.

The rearrangement joins TRBV7-3 to TRBJ2-7; the D is unclear. The source was PBMCs, collected before treatment. The sequence was collected from a male donor with rectosigmoid adenocarcinoma. Written as DNA, the CDR3 is TGTGCCAGCAGCCTTGGACGCCCGGCAGAGCAGTACTTC. Its protein is CASSLGRPAEQYF.